This T cell receptor (beta chain) originates from a study of T cells after posttransplantation cyclophosphamide. A marrow graft followed busulfan-fludarabine conditioning, with cyclophosphamide on days +3 and +4. Method: immunoSEQ multiplex PCR; TCRdb's copy keeps in-frame clones and lacks some. The sample lists thousands of clones; around 82% were seen once. Germline V gene data show CDR1 as MNHEY and CDR2 as SMNVEV (reference sequence). The CDR3 runs 14 residues. After removal of 7 bases from V and 8 bases from J, the junction contained 10 bases not matched to a gene. V usage is TRBV27 and J usage is TRBJ2-3; 9 bases are shared with TRBD2. The specimen was CD4+ T cells sorted from blood, collected around 1,100 days after allogeneic stem cell transplant with posttransplant cyclophosphamide. The TCR sequence derives from a female patient in her 40s who received an allogeneic stem cell transplant from a related donor, was CMV-positive, and had no GVHD. Some T cells may possibly be graft donor cells. CDR3 protein: CASKSGGGAFTQYF. The CDR3 coding sequence is TGTGCCAGCAAGTCGGGCGGGGGGGCCTTTACGCAGTATTTT.